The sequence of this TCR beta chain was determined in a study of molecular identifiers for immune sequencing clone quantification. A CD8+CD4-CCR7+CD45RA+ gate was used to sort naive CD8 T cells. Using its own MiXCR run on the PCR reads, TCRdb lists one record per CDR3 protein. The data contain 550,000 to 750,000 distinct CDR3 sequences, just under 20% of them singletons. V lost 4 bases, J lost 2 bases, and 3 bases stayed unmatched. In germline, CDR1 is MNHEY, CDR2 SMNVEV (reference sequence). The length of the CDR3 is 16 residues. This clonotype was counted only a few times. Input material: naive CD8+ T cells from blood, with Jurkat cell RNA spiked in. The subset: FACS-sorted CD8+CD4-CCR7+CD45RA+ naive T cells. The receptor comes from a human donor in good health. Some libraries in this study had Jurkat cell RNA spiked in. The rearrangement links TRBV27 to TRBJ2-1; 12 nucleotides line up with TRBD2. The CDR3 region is CASSSTSGSAYNEQFF. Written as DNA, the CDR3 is TGTGCCAGCAGTTCGACTAGCGGGAGCGCCTACAATGAGCAGTTCTTC.